The subject of this entry is one T cell receptor beta chain. Tens of thousands of T cell genomes, or around 300 ng DNA, went into unsorted PBMC replicate PCRs. With ten immunoSEQ deep assay plates, unsorted PBMC DNA underwent sequencing. Libraries were prepared by immunoSEQ multiplex PCR; TCRdb keeps only in-frame clonotypes and omits some of them. The data show about 490,000 clones, roughly 80% seen once. Roughly 92 million PBMCs were counted before genomic DNA extraction. The sample belongs to a study of shared clonotypes between healthy human individuals. V dropped 7 bases and J dropped 7; count of bases not matched to a gene: 9. The length of the CDR3 is 15 residues. The germline V gene has CDR1 MDHEN and CDR2 SYDVKM.

This receptor was identified in a woman aged 40 to 50 in good health. Some clones in this sample may be carry-over from other donors' samples. J is TRBJ2-1 and V is TRBV28; 11 nucleotides agree with TRBD2. Input material: PBMCs. CDR3 in DNA: TGTGCCAGCACCCCCGGACTAGCGGGTGCGAATGAGCAGTTCTTC. Protein: CASTPGLAGANEQFF. The full variable domain, completed using reference TRBV28 and TRBJ2-1, is DVKVTQSSRYLVKRTGEKVFLECVQDMDHENMFWYRQDPGLGLRLIYFSYDVKMKEKGDIPEGYSVSREKKERFSLILESASTNQTSMYLCASTPGLAGANEQFFGPGTRLTVL.